Listed below are T cell receptor beta chains from one sample, sequenced in a study of T cells after yellow fever vaccination. TCRdb used MiXCR to reprocess the 5' RACE reads, holding one entry per CDR3 protein. The sample has around 330,000 distinct CDR3 sequences, 3.6% seen once. Sequencing was performed on PBMCs, taken on the day of the yellow fever booster vaccination. These receptors all come from a young man who received the YFV17D yellow fever vaccine. Each CDR3 is given with its conserved first and last residue. D genes are given only for firm matches. Size is omitted from some rows. Given values are once, few, many or a class for expanded clones.

len	j_gene	v_gene	abundance	d_gene	CDR3nt	CDR3aa
16	TRBJ1-2	TRBV6-5	few	.	TGTGCCAGCAGTTATTCCGGACATCCAGGTTCCTATGGCTACACCTTC	CASSYSGHPGSYGYTF
13	TRBJ2-5	TRBV30	many	.	TGTGCCTGGAGGACAGCCCATCAAGAGACCCAGTACTTC	CAWRTAHQETQYF
15	TRBJ2-1	TRBV6-5	many	.	TGTGCCAGCAGTTATAGCCAGGGCCCCTACAATGAGCAGTTCTTC	CASSYSQGPYNEQFF
18	TRBJ2-2	TRBV4-1	many	.	TGCGCCAGCAGCCAAAGAGGCCGCGGACATATGAACACCGGGGAGCTGTTTTTT	CASSQRGRGHMNTGELFF
14	TRBJ1-1	TRBV7-2	many	.	TGTGCCAGCAGCTTGGGTGGGGTGAACACTGAAGCTTTCTTT	CASSLGGVNTEAFF
13	TRBJ2-5	TRBV4-1	many	.	TGCGCCAGCAGCCGAGGGGGGGCGGAGACCCAGTACTTC	CASSRGGAETQYF
15	TRBJ2-5	TRBV7-3	many	.	TGTGCCAGCAGCCCACACCGCCAACCTCTAGAGACCCAGTACTTC	CASSPHRQPLETQYF
12	TRBJ1-5	TRBV6-6	few	.	TGTGCCAGCAGTTCGGGGGTACAGCCCCAGCATTTT	CASSSGVQPQHF
16	TRBJ2-3	TRBV7-2	many	TRBD1	TGTGCCAGCAGCACAACCGGGACAGCCTTCACAGATACGCAGTATTTT	CASSTTGTAFTDTQYF
17	TRBJ1-5	TRBV7-9	many	.	TGTGCCAGCAGCCAAGGGACCGATACTTATAGCAATCAGCCCCAGCATTTT	CASSQGTDTYSNQPQHF
15	TRBJ1-1	TRBV2	.	.	TGTGCCAGCAGTGAAGCGCTTGTTCAGTGGACTGAAGCTTTCTTT	CASSEALVQWTEAFF
15	TRBJ1-2	TRBV12-3/TRBV12-4	many	.	TGTGCCAGCAGTTCCTTCCCGACAGGCGGCTATGGCTACACCTTC	CASSSFPTGGYGYTF
13	TRBJ2-5	TRBV28	.	.	TGTGCCAGCGAAACGCGGACGGAGGAGACCCAGTACTTC	CASETRTEETQYF
17	TRBJ2-1	TRBV24-1	many	TRBD2	TGTGCCACCAGTGATTCTCTAGCGGCGGTCTCCTACAATGAGCAGTTCTTC	CATSDSLAAVSYNEQFF
15	TRBJ1-2	TRBV6-5	.	.	TGTGCCAGCAGTTACGCGGAATCCCTCCTCTCTGGCTACACCTTC	CASSYAESLLSGYTF
12	TRBJ2-5	TRBV5-6	.	.	TGTGCCAGCACCACGCGGAGACAGACCCAGTACTTC	CASTTRRQTQYF
14	TRBJ2-5	TRBV7-9	.	.	TGTGCCAGCAGTTCCACCCGGGAACAAGAGACCCAGTACTTC	CASSSTREQETQYF
15	TRBJ2-7	TRBV4-3	.	TRBD2	TGCGCCAGCAGCCAAGGGCGGGGGGGCCTCTACGAGCAGTACTTC	CASSQGRGGLYEQYF
13	TRBJ1-1	TRBV5-1	many	.	TGCGCCAGCAGCGCCGGCGTTGGGACTGAAGCTTTCTTT	CASSAGVGTEAFF
17	TRBJ2-3	TRBV5-1	few	.	TGCGCCAGCAGCCCCGGCCGGGTTACGGGCTCGCCAGATACGCAGTATTTT	CASSPGRVTGSPDTQYF
17	TRBJ1-5	TRBV3-1	few	.	TGTGCCAGCAGCCCAGGGCGGTGGAGAACTAGCAATCAGCCCCAGCATTTT	CASSPGRWRTSNQPQHF
15	TRBJ2-3	TRBV6-1	many	TRBD1	TGTGCCAGCAGTCGGGACAGGGCTCAAACAGATACGCAGTATTTT	CASSRDRAQTDTQYF
15	TRBJ1-6	TRBV10-3	.	TRBD1	TGTGCCATCAGTGAGACAGGGGGAGCCCATTCACCCCTCCACTTT	CAISETGGAHSPLHF
14	TRBJ2-7	TRBV20-1	many	.	TGCAGTGCTCCCCGGGACTGGAGGACCTACGAGCAGTACTTC	CSAPRDWRTYEQYF
15	TRBJ2-1	TRBV12-3/TRBV12-4	.	TRBD2	TGTGCCAGCAGTTTTGGTAGCGGGGGGGACCCTGAGCAGTTCTTC	CASSFGSGGDPEQFF
14	TRBJ2-1	TRBV12-3/TRBV12-4	many	.	TGTGCCAGCAGCCACGGACGGGTTTGGGATGAGCAGTTCTTC	CASSHGRVWDEQFF
14	TRBJ1-2	TRBV20-1	few	TRBD1	TGCAGTGCCCAGACAGGGGAATCTAACTATGGCTACACCTTC	CSAQTGESNYGYTF
13	TRBJ1-2	TRBV20-1	.	TRBD1	TGCAGTGCTGTAAATCGGGACAGGGTGGACTACACCTTC	CSAVNRDRVDYTF
14	TRBJ2-5	TRBV29-1	many	TRBD2	TGCAGCGTTGATGGCCCTAGCGGGCAAGAGACCCAGTACTTC	CSVDGPSGQETQYF
14	TRBJ2-6	TRBV29-1	many	TRBD1	TGCAGCGCGGCGACAGGGGCTGGGGCCAACGTCCTGACTTTC	CSAATGAGANVLTF
14	TRBJ1-1	TRBV20-1	few	TRBD1	TGCAGTGCCGGGAGGGACAGCCAGGACACTGAAGCTTTCTTT	CSAGRDSQDTEAFF
14	TRBJ1-1	TRBV11-2	few	.	TGTGCCAGCAGCCCCACCGGGGACGGGGTGTGGGCTTTCTTT	CASSPTGDGVWAFF
13	TRBJ2-2	TRBV29-1	.	TRBD1	TGCAGCGGACAGGGGCCAACCACCGGGGAGCTGTTTTTT	CSGQGPTTGELFF
12	TRBJ2-2	TRBV6-5	many	.	TGTGCCAGCACTCCAAATAACGGGGAGCTGTTTTTT	CASTPNNGELFF
15	TRBJ2-2	TRBV12-3/TRBV12-4	many	TRBD1	TGTGCCAGCAGTTCCACCCGACAGGGCCCCGGGGAGCTGTTTTTT	CASSSTRQGPGELFF
15	TRBJ1-2	TRBV4-3	few	.	TGCGCCAGCAGCCCCAGACACTTAGCTAACTATGGCTACACCTTC	CASSPRHLANYGYTF
15	TRBJ1-6	TRBV10-2	many	.	TGCGCCAGCAGTTTGGACAGACCTTTGACTTCACCCCTCCACTTT	CASSLDRPLTSPLHF
17	TRBJ2-5	TRBV7-2	many	.	TGTGCCAGCAGCTTAAAGGTGGTGCTAGCGATAACAGAGACCCAGTACTTC	CASSLKVVLAITETQYF
15	TRBJ2-4	TRBV5-6	.	.	TGTGCCAGCAGTTTGGGGGCTAGCTCTACTCTTGGGCAGTACTTC	CASSLGASSTLGQYF
15	TRBJ2-3	TRBV7-2	few	TRBD2	TGTGCCAGCAGCTTAGCGCTAGCGGGGAGAGATACGCAGTATTTT	CASSLALAGRDTQYF
13	TRBJ2-5	TRBV5-1	many	.	TGCGCCAGCAGCTTGGGAACCAAAGAGACCCAGTACTTC	CASSLGTKETQYF
14	TRBJ1-1	TRBV5-1	few	.	TGCGCCAGCAGCTGGGGAGGAGCGGACACTGAAGCTTTCTTT	CASSWGGADTEAFF
16	TRBJ1-2	TRBV6-1	.	TRBD1	TGTGCCAGCACCCCCGCCCCGGACAGGGGGACGAATGGCTACACCTTC	CASTPAPDRGTNGYTF
17	TRBJ1-2	TRBV7-9	many	TRBD1	TGTGCCAGCAGCTCAGCCCGGGCAGGGGGAATCAGCTATGGCTACACCTTC	CASSSARAGGISYGYTF
13	TRBJ2-5	TRBV5-1	.	TRBD2	TGCGCCAGCAGCTGGACTAGCAGCGAGACCCAGTACTTC	CASSWTSSETQYF
16	TRBJ2-7	TRBV7-9	many	.	TGTGCCAGCAGCTCACCGTCGGTCGACGGGTCCCACGAGCAGTACTTC	CASSSPSVDGSHEQYF
12	TRBJ2-5	TRBV29-1	many	TRBD1	TGCAGCGCGGGACAGGGCCAAGAGACCCAGTACTTC	CSAGQGQETQYF
14	TRBJ2-2	TRBV5-6	few	.	TGTGCCAGCAGCTTGGAGTCCCGGGCCGGGGAGCTGTTTTTT	CASSLESRAGELFF
12	TRBJ2-3	TRBV5-1	many	.	TGCGCCAGCCTAGGTCTCACAGATACGCAGTATTTT	CASLGLTDTQYF
18	TRBJ2-4	TRBV9	few	.	TGTGCCAGCAGCGCCTCCGGGACACCGAATATAGCCAAAAACATTCAGTACTTC	CASSASGTPNIAKNIQYF